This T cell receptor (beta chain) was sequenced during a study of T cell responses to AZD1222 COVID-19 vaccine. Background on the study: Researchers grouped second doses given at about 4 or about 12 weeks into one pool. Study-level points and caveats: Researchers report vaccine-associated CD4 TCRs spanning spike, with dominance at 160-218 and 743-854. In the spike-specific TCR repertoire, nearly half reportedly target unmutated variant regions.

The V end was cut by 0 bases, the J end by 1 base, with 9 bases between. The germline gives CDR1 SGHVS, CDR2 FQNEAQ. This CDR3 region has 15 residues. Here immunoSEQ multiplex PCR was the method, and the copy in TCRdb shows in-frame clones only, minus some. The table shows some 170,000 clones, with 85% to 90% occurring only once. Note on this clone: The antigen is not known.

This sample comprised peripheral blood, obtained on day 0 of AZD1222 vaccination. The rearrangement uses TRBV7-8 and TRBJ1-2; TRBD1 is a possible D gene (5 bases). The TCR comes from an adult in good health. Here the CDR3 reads CASSLADTRNYGYTF. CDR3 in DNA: TGTGCCAGCAGCTTAGCGGACACCCGTAACTATGGCTACACCTTC.